This record covers a single TCR beta chain. This sample was included in a study of T-cell reconstitution after alpha-beta-depleted transplantation in children. A TCRbeta library incorporating unique molecular identifiers was prepared. TCRdb recomputed calls from the PCR reads with MiXCR, one row per CDR3 protein. The repertoire holds about 540,000 distinct CDR3 sequences, with about 17% as singletons. V lost 0 bases to trimming and J lost 2 bases; unmatched junction nucleotides: 0. From germline, CDR1 is SGDLS and CDR2 YYNGEE. The CDR3 runs to 14 residues. This sequence was found in a human donor who donated a stem cell graft to a child with acute lymphoblastic leukemia. The specimen comprised PBMCs from the stem cell graft donor, sampled from the stem cell graft. V usage is TRBV9 and J usage is TRBJ2-5; 8 nucleotides align to TRBD1. CDR3 DNA sequence: TGTGCCAGCAGCGTAGACAGGGGGCAAGAGACCCAGTACTTC. As protein: CASSVDRGQETQYF.